This T cell receptor (beta chain) was recorded in a study of stem cell transplantation in POMP-related autoinflammatory disease. Study in general: Before transplant, CD4+ T cells skewed naive and CD8+ proportions were low.

Generated by immunoSEQ multiplex PCR, the TCRdb table keeps only in-frame clones and is missing some. The sample contains some 68,000 clones, about nine tenths of which appear only once. The CDR3 spans 16 residues. CDR1 is MDHEN, CDR2 SYDVKM, per germline. V trimming: 4 bases; J trimming: 1 base; junction bases outside the gene matches: 7. Note on this clone: Its target is not known.

General observations from the study: In patients with PRAID, every analyzed T-cell subset tended to show lower diversity and higher clonality.

The chain joins TRBV28 to TRBJ2-3, with 8 bases identical to TRBD2. The TCR originated in a human patient with POMP-related autoinflammation and immune dysregulation (PRAID). Some T cells may be graft donor cells. Specimen: CD4+ T cells from PBMCs, collected after stem cell transplantation. CDR3 DNA sequence: TGTGCCAGCAGTTCCGTAGCGGGGAGGGGCACAGATACGCAGTATTTT. This codes for CASSSVAGRGTDTQYF.